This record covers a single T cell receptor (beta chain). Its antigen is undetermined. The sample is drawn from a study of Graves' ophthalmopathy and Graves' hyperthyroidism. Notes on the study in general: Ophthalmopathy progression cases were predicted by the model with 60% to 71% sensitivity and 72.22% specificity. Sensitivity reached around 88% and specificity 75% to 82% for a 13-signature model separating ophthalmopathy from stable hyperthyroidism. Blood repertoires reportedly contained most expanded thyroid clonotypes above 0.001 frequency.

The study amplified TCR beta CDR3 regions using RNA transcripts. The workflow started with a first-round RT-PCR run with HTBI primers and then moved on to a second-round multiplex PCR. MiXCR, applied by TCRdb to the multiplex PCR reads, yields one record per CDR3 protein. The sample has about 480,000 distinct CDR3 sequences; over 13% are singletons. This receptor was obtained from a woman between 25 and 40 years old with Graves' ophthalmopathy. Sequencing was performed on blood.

CDR3 sequence reads: CASSLDPSVIETQYF. The CDR3 bases are TGTGCCAGCAGCTTAGATCCTAGCGTTATAGAGACCCAGTACTTC. The V call is TRBV7-2, the J call TRBJ2-5, with D possibly matching TRBD2 (6 bases). Trimming cost V 1 base and J 4 bases, with 13 bases left between them. CDR1 is SGHTA and CDR2 is FQGNSA in the germline V gene. CDR3 size: 15 residues.